This T cell receptor (beta chain) was identified during a study of PD-1 and CTLA-4 blockade in melanoma. The data were produced by immunoSEQ multiplex PCR, yet TCRdb's version contains in-frame clones alone and is incomplete. Here the sample spans roughly 30,000 clones, about 87% being singletons. The CDR3 sequence is 13 residues long. CDR1 and CDR2 from the germline V gene are MDHEN and SYDVKM. Trimming removed 2 bases from V and 9 bases from J, with 11 bases in between. This material consisted of CD8+ T cells from peripheral blood, taken from a patient given anti-PD-1 treatment. The chain couples TRBV28 to TRBJ1-5; D ambiguous. This sequence was found in a human donor with melanoma. The CDR3, as DNA: TGTGCCAGCAGTTTAGATAGCCTCCGGCCCCAGCATTTT. This gives the protein CASSLDSLRPQHF.